Below, one T cell receptor beta chain is given with its context. No antigen is known for it. Both CD4+ and CD8+ T cells were negatively isolated, and TEMRA cells underwent FACS enrichment. This entry comes from a study of CD8 T cells in Susac syndrome. Findings and caveats of the study: The number of individuals included in the study's TCR sequencing and HLA analysis was acknowledged as relatively small.

RNA amounts of about 0.5 to 1 ug underwent reverse transcription with random hexamers. Amplification of TCR beta CDR3 used immunoSEQ multiplex PCR across 54 Vbeta and 13 Jbeta. Each CDR3 protein is one row after TCRdb ran MiXCR on the immunoSEQ multiplex PCR reads. Of 150,000 to 200,000 distinct CDR3 sequences in the sample, around 93% were seen once. Germline-derived CDR1 and CDR2 are LGHDT and YNNKEL (reference sequence). Trimming cost V 4 bases and J 9 bases, with 13 bases left between them. The CDR3 contains 13 residues. The TCR comes from a human donor in good health. The sample taken for sequencing was CD4+ T cells from PBMCs. This rearrangement joins TRBV3-1 to TRBJ2-1; D might be TRBD1 (6 bases). The CDR3 here is CASSPDRNSEQFF. CDR3 bases: TGTGCCAGCAGCCCGGACAGAAACAGTGAGCAGTTCTTC.